This T cell receptor (beta chain) was sequenced in a study of cytomegalovirus exposure and HLA in healthy donors. Points from the study as a whole: Certain sequence variants were highly shared and formed a cluster, and this cluster was likely a sequencing artifact. Later on, a genetic analysis was performed. It linked a missense variant in DCLRE1C with V- and J-gene trimming of TCR beta.

60 Vbeta and 13 Jbeta primers were used in PCR. Produced via immunoSEQ multiplex PCR; TCRdb's table is partial and in-frame only. This sample yields some 120,000 clones, of which 70% to 80% are seen a single time; about 2% belongs to the top ten. Germline values: CDR1 SGHDN, CDR2 FVKESK. Trimming left V 2 bases short and J 1 base short, with 22 bases between. This CDR3 comprises 19 residues. In the case of this clone: Its antigen is not identified.

The sequenced sample was PBMCs. The chain links TRBV14 to TRBJ2-3, with a tentative D call TRBD2 (6 bases). The origin of this receptor is a human donor in good health. CDR3 nucleotides: TGTGCCAGCAGCCAACACCCTCAGGGAGCGGGTATTCGCACAGATACGCAGTATTTT. As protein: CASSQHPQGAGIRTDTQYF.